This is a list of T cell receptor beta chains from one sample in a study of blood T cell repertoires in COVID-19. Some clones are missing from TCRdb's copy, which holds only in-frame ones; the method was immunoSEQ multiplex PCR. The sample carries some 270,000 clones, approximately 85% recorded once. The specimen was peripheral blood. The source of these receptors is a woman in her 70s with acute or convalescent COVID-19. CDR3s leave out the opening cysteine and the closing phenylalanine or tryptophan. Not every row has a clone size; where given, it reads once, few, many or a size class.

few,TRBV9,ASSVGGPNTEAF
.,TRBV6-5,ASLMPPGGSAF
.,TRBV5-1,ASSLVRASYNEQF
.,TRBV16,ASSQWGRGGMNTEAF
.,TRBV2,ASKRDSDEQY
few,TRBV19,ASSIDGVGQPQH
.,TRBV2,ASSGRDRADQPQH
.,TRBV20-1,SASRGATLNSPLH
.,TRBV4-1,ASSPGTANTEAF
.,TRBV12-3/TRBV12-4,ASSLDRGPQH
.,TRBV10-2,ASRQGQGTSYEQY
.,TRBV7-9,ASSPGGGYGYT
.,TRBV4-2,ASSRDNTGQPQH
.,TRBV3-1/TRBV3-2,ASSPPPGGGKDNEQF
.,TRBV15,ATSRIQILIPNTEAF
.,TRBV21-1,ASSRRTDRPRENTEAF
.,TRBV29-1,SVARPGQGYGYT
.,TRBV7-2,ASSTRLAGGPDTQY
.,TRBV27,ASSGQPDTQY
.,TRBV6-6,ASSYQEGHEQY
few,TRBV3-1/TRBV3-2,ASSQDLRGQPQH
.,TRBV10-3,AIKEQGITGELF
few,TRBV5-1,ASSSHRGPPYSRSGANVLT
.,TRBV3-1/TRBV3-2,ASSPEAPGNTQY
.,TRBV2,ASSVHRDRLNTEAF
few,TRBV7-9,ASSLAEAPTYGYT
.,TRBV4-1,ASSRGLRALETQY
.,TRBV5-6,ASSFASGYT
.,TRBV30,AWKEGDSPLH
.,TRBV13,ASSNGKVWESSGNTIY
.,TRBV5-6,ASSLTTGGSETQY
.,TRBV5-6,ASSGTSGPYNEQF
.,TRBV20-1,SALVAGYT
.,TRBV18,ASSSYRDTEAF
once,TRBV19,ASSIPAGGGDSPLH
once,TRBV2,ASRGLENEQF
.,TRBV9,ASSVLAENTEAF
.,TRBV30,AWTSGDGYEQY
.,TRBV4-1,ASSQDRVGAGTDTQY
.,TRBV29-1,SSRQGGAEAF
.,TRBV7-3,ASSLIEQGGEQY
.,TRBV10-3,AISWDSSSYEQY
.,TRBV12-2,APVARGRGRGYT
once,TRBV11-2,ASSLDRGGDIQY
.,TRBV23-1,ASSQEGEKLF
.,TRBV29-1,SVAQASPVGGYT
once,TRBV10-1,ASSERFGGGSIGEQY
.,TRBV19,ASSKVSGLNQPQH
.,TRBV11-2,ASGGATGTDTQY
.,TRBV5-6,ASRHSGGRYEQY
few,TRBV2,ASSLGTEQETQY
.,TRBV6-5,ASRRQGVNTEAF
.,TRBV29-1,SVEQETQY
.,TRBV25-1,ASSATENQPQH
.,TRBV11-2,ASSLGGRETQY